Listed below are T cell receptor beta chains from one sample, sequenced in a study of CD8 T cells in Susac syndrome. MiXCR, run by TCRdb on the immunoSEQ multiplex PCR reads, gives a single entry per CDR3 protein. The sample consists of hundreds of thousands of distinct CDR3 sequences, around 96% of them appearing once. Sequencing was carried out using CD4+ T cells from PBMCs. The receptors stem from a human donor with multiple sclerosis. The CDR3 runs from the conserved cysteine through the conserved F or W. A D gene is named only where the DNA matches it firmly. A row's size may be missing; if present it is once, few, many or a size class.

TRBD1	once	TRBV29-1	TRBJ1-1	CSARQGLTEAFF	TGCAGCGCACGACAGGGTTTGACTGAAGCTTTCTTT
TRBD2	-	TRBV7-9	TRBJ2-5	CASSATSLAVETQYF	TGTGCCAGCAGCGCGACTAGCCTCGCGGTAGAGACCCAGTACTTC
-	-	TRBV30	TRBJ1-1	CASDGNTEAFF	TGTGCCTCGGACGGGAACACTGAAGCTTTCTTT
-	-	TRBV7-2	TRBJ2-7	CASSLYRAGEQYF	TGTGCCAGCAGCTTATACAGGGCCGGCGAGCAGTACTTC
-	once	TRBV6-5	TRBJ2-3	CASSYGTTDTQYF	TGTGCCAGCAGTTACGGGACCACAGATACGCAGTATTTT
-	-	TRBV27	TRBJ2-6	CASSLVGLSGANVLTF	TGTGCCAGCAGTTTAGTCGGGCTCTCTGGGGCCAACGTCCTGACTTTC
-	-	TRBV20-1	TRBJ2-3	CSAASPRRNGDTQYF	TGCAGTGCTGCTAGCCCCCGGAGGAACGGAGATACGCAGTATTTT
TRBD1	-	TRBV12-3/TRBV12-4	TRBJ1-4	CASSPDRGGQNEKLFF	TGTGCCAGCAGTCCGGACAGAGGGGGCCAGAATGAAAAACTGTTTTTT
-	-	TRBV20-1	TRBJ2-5	CSARGSHGGQETQYF	TGCAGTGCTAGAGGGTCTCATGGGGGCCAAGAGACCCAGTACTTC
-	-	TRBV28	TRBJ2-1	CASSLWGGSEYAPNEQFF	TGTGCCAGCAGTTTATGGGGCGGTTCCGAATATGCTCCTAATGAGCAGTTCTTC
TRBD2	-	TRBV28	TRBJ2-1	CASSRGDLKSYNEQFF	TGTGCCAGCAGCCGGGGGGACCTAAAATCCTACAATGAGCAGTTCTTC
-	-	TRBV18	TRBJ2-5	CASSPPELEHQETQYF	TGTGCCAGCTCACCACCAGAGCTCGAGCACCAAGAGACCCAGTACTTC
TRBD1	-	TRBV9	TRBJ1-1	CASSPRTGGNTEAFF	TGTGCCAGCAGCCCGCGGACAGGAGGAAACACTGAAGCTTTCTTT
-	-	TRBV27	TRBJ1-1	CASSLSGGSTEAFF	TGTGCCAGCAGTTTATCCGGCGGGAGCACTGAAGCTTTCTTT
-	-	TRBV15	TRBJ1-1	CATSREAGDTEAFF	TGTGCCACCAGCAGAGAAGCAGGGGACACTGAAGCTTTCTTT
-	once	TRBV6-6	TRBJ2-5	CASSSRSGGETQYF	TGTGCCAGCAGTTCTCGGTCCGGAGGTGAGACCCAGTACTTC
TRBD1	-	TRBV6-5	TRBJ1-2	CASRKQGEGYTF	TGTGCCAGCAGGAAACAGGGGGAAGGCTACACCTTC
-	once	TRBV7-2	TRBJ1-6	CASSTPNSPLHF	TGTGCCAGCAGCACACCTAATTCACCCCTCCACTTT
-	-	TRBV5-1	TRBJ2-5	CASSQYGFETQYF	TGCGCCAGCAGCCAGTACGGCTTTGAGACCCAGTACTTC
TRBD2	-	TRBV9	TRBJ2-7	CASSVGLADYEQYF	TGTGCCAGCAGCGTAGGACTAGCGGACTACGAGCAGTACTTC